This T cell receptor beta chain was recovered during a study of glioma-infiltrating T cells. Study findings and constraints: Only very few CDR3 sequences appeared in both tissue and blood. Tissue-blood divergence was below expectation in non-neoplastic patients, above in gliomas.

In regard to this clonotype: As yet, its antigen is unknown. A much larger clone sits a single nucleotide away, making a read error possible. This CDR3 fails to terminate in the conserved phenylalanine or tryptophan, so it likely reflects a read error.

The CDR3 sequence is 15 residues long. V was shortened by 4 bases and J by 5 bases, with 17 bases between the two germline ends. The V gene's germline CDR1 is LNHDA and CDR2 SQIVND (reference sequence). Using RNA template, CDR3s of TCR alpha and beta were amplified with iRepertoire arm-PCR. One-step reverse transcription and amplification started from approximately 100-400 ng of tissue mRNA or PBMC total RNA. TCRdb reprocessed the multiplex PCR reads via MiXCR and lists one record per CDR3 protein. In the table there are 84,000 or so distinct CDR3 sequences, approximately 22% of which are singletons.

The chain carries TRBV19 and TRBJ2-5; TRBD2 might be the D (6 bases). The material sequenced was glioma tissue, nonneoplastic brain tissue, or PBMCs (not recorded which). The receptor was derived from a human donor with low-grade glioma or glioblastoma, undergoing nonglioma brain surgery, or in good health (not recorded which). The CDR3: CASSNPGTVGETQYS. The CDR3 DNA follows: TGTGCCAGTAGTAACCCCGGGACTGTCGGTGAGACCCAGTACTCC.